Listed here is a single TCR beta chain. These data come from a study of T-cell reconstitution after alpha-beta-depleted transplantation in children. It was with unique molecular identifiers that the TCRbeta library was prepared. TCRdb analysed the PCR reads with MiXCR anew, one entry per CDR3 protein. There are about 610,000 distinct CDR3 sequences in the sample; roughly 10% occur only once, and roughly 4% lies in the top ten. The CDR3 has 16 residues. The germline V and J ends were trimmed by 1 base and 4 bases, with 19 bases remaining between them. Per germline, CDR1 DFQATT and CDR2 SNEGSKA (reference sequence).

The chain joins TRBV20-1 to TRBJ1-1, with D maybe TRBD1 (5 bases). The sample in question was PBMCs from the stem cell graft donor, obtained from the stem cell graft. The sequence came from a human donor who donated a stem cell graft to a child with acute myeloid leukemia. The CDR3 reads CSARARERGASTEAFF. The DNA of the CDR3 is TGCAGTGCTAGAGCTCGGGAACGTGGGGCTTCCACTGAAGCTTTCTTT.